This T cell receptor beta chain was recorded in a study of T cells after yellow fever vaccination. This clonotype occurred a few times. TCRdb independently ran MiXCR on the 5' RACE reads; one entry per CDR3 protein. The top ten clones hold approximately 19% of a sample with about 320,000 distinct CDR3 sequences, approximately 4% of them seen once. This receptor was identified in a man between 18 and 29 years old who received the YFV17D yellow fever vaccine. The sample consisted of PBMCs, taken 15 days after the yellow fever booster vaccination.

CDR3 bases: TGTGCCAGCAGCCTAACCCATAGCGGGGGGCAGGGAGAGACCCAGTACTTC. Translating it yields CASSLTHSGGQGETQYF. The chain couples TRBV28 to TRBJ2-5; TRBD2 matches at 10 bases. Germline CDR1 MDHEN, CDR2 SYDVKM. The CDR3 spans 17 residues. V was pared by 6 bases and J by 4 bases, with 14 bases of the junction left unmatched. Supplemented by reference TRBV28 and TRBJ2-5, the full variable domain reads DVKVTQSSRYLVKRTGEKVFLECVQDMDHENMFWYRQDPGLGLRLIYFSYDVKMKEKGDIPEGYSVSREKKERFSLILESASTNQTSMYLCASSLTHSGGQGETQYFGPGTRLLVL.